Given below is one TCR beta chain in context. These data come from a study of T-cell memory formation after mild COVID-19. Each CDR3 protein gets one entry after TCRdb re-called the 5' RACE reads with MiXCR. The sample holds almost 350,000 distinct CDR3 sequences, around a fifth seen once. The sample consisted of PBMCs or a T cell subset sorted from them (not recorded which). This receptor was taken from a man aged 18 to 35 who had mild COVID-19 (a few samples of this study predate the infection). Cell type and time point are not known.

The CDR3, as DNA: TGTGCCAGCAGCATGCAGGGGGAGACCCAGTACTTC. This encodes CASSMQGETQYF. The chain couples TRBV7-9 to TRBJ2-5, with D possibly TRBD1 on 6 matching bases. V lost 5 bases and J lost 5, with 9 bases in between. The CDR3 runs to 12 residues. Germline CDR1 is SEHNR and CDR2 is FQNEAQ (reference sequence). The whole variable domain, filled in from reference TRBV7-9 and TRBJ2-5, reads DTGVSQNPRHKITKRGQNVTFRCDPISEHNRLYWYRQTLGQGPEFLTYFQNEAQLEKSRLLSDRFSAERPKGSFSTLEIQRTEQGDSAMYLCASSMQGETQYFGPGTRLLVL.